A selection of T cell receptor beta chains follows, all from one sample in a study of T cell clonotyping in hematopoietic cell transplantation. Sequenced by immunoSEQ multiplex PCR; TCRdb stores in-frame clones only, minus some. The repertoire holds some 5,000 clones, around 92% seen once, with roughly 28% in the top ten. The input for sequencing was peripheral blood mononuclear cells, taken 100 days after allogeneic stem cell transplant. All receptors derive from a male patient in his 70s who had an allogeneic stem cell transplant from an unrelated donor, so T cells may come from the graft donor. Some clones in this sample may be carry-over from other donors' samples. Both conserved end residues are part of each CDR3. A D gene is named only where the DNA matches it firmly. Part of the rows lack a size; the others show once, few, many or a class for expanded clones.

cdr3_nt: TGTGCCAGCAGGGGACCGGGACAGGGGAACTATGGCTACACCTTC
cdr3_aa: CASRGPGQGNYGYTF
d_call: TRBD1
clone_size: once
j_call: TRBJ1-2
v_call: TRBV6-5

cdr3_nt: TGCGCCAGCAGCCAGGGGACGTACGCTGAAGCTTTCTTT
cdr3_aa: CASSQGTYAEAFF
d_call: -
clone_size: -
j_call: TRBJ1-1
v_call: TRBV4-1

cdr3_nt: TGTGCCTGGAGTTCCCCACCCGGCACTGAAGCTTTCTTT
cdr3_aa: CAWSSPPGTEAFF
d_call: -
clone_size: -
j_call: TRBJ1-1
v_call: TRBV30

cdr3_nt: TGCGCCAGCAGCCACCCCGGACTAGCGGGAGGTTACGAGCAGTACTTC
cdr3_aa: CASSHPGLAGGYEQYF
d_call: TRBD2
clone_size: -
j_call: TRBJ2-7
v_call: TRBV4-1

cdr3_nt: TGTGCCAGCAGCTCATGGTCGAGCTCCTACGAGCAGTACTTC
cdr3_aa: CASSSWSSSYEQYF
d_call: -
clone_size: -
j_call: TRBJ2-7
v_call: TRBV7-9

cdr3_nt: TGTGCCAGCAGTTATTCTTCAGGGGGCGGAGAGACCCAGTACTTC
cdr3_aa: CASSYSSGGGETQYF
d_call: TRBD1
clone_size: -
j_call: TRBJ2-5
v_call: TRBV6-6

cdr3_nt: TGTGCCAGCAGCCGGTACGGACTGGCTCCCGAGACCCAGTACTTC
cdr3_aa: CASSRYGLAPETQYF
d_call: -
clone_size: -
j_call: TRBJ2-5
v_call: TRBV11-2

cdr3_nt: TGTGCCAGTAGTCAGGGGCAGGGTTCGCGGGCTTTCTTT
cdr3_aa: CASSQGQGSRAFF
d_call: -
clone_size: once
j_call: TRBJ1-1
v_call: TRBV19

cdr3_nt: TGTGCCAGCAGTTACTCTTGGACTAGCGGGAGAAACATTCAGTACTTC
cdr3_aa: CASSYSWTSGRNIQYF
d_call: TRBD2
clone_size: -
j_call: TRBJ2-4
v_call: TRBV6-5

cdr3_nt: TGTGCCAGCAGTTTCGGTGCCGACAATCAGCCCCAGCATTTT
cdr3_aa: CASSFGADNQPQHF
d_call: -
clone_size: -
j_call: TRBJ1-5
v_call: TRBV27

cdr3_nt: TGTGCCAGCACCACAACAATGGGGAAAGGGGGCACAGCGACGCAGTATTTT
cdr3_aa: CASTTTMGKGGTATQYF
d_call: TRBD1
clone_size: -
j_call: TRBJ2-3
v_call: TRBV9

cdr3_nt: TGTGCCAGCAGCGACGGACTAGCGGGAGGGTTCACCGGGGAGCTGTTTTTT
cdr3_aa: CASSDGLAGGFTGELFF
d_call: TRBD2
clone_size: -
j_call: TRBJ2-2
v_call: TRBV7-6

cdr3_nt: TGTGCCAGTGCGGATCGGGACCCCCCATACAATGAGCAGTTCTTC
cdr3_aa: CASADRDPPYNEQFF
d_call: -
clone_size: -
j_call: TRBJ2-1
v_call: TRBV6-5

cdr3_nt: TGTGCCAGCACCCTAGAGGGGAGGGACACTGAAGCTTTCTTT
cdr3_aa: CASTLEGRDTEAFF
d_call: -
clone_size: few
j_call: TRBJ1-1
v_call: TRBV28

cdr3_nt: TGCGCCAGCAAATTCAGGGGCCCTCCTTACAATGAGCAGTTCTTC
cdr3_aa: CASKFRGPPYNEQFF
d_call: -
clone_size: few
j_call: TRBJ2-1
v_call: TRBV23-1

cdr3_nt: TGTGCCAGCAGTTTATCGGACAGCCTTACTTACGAGCAGTACTTC
cdr3_aa: CASSLSDSLTYEQYF
d_call: -
clone_size: -
j_call: TRBJ2-7
v_call: TRBV27